This TCR beta chain came from a study of CD8 T cells in ankylosing spondylitis. A remark on this clonotype: Its antigen is still unknown.

TCRdb called the 5' RACE reads again in MiXCR, with one record for every CDR3 protein. Of a few hundred thousand distinct CDR3 sequences in the sample, less than 25% were seen once. Germline-derived CDR1 and CDR2 are SGHRS and YFSETQ. This CDR3 is 16 amino acids long. The V and J ends lost 0 bases and 5 bases, in that order; junction bases with no gene match: 11. Notes on the study in general: Within ankylosing spondylitis blood, a TCR beta motif made up of roughly eight highly homologous variants appeared to be characteristic.

The J gene is TRBJ2-7, the V gene TRBV5-1; 7 bases are a match to TRBD2. The receptor was derived from a female donor with ankylosing spondylitis or in good health (not recorded which). Sequenced: blood, either unsorted or a sorted T cell fraction (not recorded which). DNA for the CDR3: TGCGCCAGCAGCTTGGCCCCTAGCGGAATAATGGACGAGCAGTACTTC. Its protein product is CASSLAPSGIMDEQYF.